This record concerns one TCR beta chain sequence. Repertoires were generated with immunoSEQ multiplex PCR, while TCRdb's copy carries only in-frame clones and drops some. The sample lists roughly 240,000 clones; around nine tenths were seen once. Germline CDR1 is SEHNR and CDR2 is FQNEAQ (reference sequence). The CDR3 has 15 residues. The junction had 6 bases not matched to a gene; V was cut back by 1 base and J by 7 bases. These data originate in a study of blood T cell repertoires in COVID-19. The rearrangement joins TRBV7-9 to TRBJ1-2; TRBD1 matches at 10 bases. The receptor was derived from a woman in her fifties or sixties who had recovered from COVID-19. The specimen sequenced was peripheral blood. The CDR3 DNA is TGTGCCAGCAGCTTAGGGGGACAGGGGTCCCGTGGCTACACCTTC. Its translation is CASSLGGQGSRGYTF.